The clone carrying this TCR beta chain was observed a handful of times. TCRdb reprocessed the PCR reads with MiXCR, giving one entry per CDR3 protein. In the table there are over 9,500 distinct CDR3 sequences, about 46% of which are singletons. The CDR3 runs 14 residues. CDR1 is MNHEY and CDR2 is SMNVEV in the germline V gene (reference sequence). This sample was included in a study of immune characterization of retroperitoneal liposarcoma. The TCR sequence derives from a female donor with retroperitoneal liposarcoma. The gene calls are TRBV27 and TRBJ2-1; no firm D call. The J call is doubtful: the DNA matches TRBJ2-7 better. The sample consisted of tumor tissue. Here the CDR3 reads CASSVQRNRNEQYF. CDR3 in DNA: TGTGCCAGCAGCGTGCAAAGGAATCGGAATGAGCAGTACTTC.